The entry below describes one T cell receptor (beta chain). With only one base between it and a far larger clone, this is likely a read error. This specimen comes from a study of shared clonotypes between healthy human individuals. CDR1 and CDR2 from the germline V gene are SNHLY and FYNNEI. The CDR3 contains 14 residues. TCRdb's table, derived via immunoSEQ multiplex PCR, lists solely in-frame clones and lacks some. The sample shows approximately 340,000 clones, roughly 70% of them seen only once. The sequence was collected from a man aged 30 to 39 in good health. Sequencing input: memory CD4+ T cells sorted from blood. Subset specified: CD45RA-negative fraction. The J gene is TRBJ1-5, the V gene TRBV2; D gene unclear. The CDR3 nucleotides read TGTGCCAGCAGTGGATCCAGCCCCAATCAGTCCCAGCATTTT. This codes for CASSGSSPNQSQHF.